The present T cell receptor (beta chain) was sequenced within a study of OX40 agonist ivuxolimab in advanced cancers. Study-level information: The mean age was about 57 years, ranging from 23 to 79, with about four fifths of participants male.

General observations from the study: Circulating CD4+ and CD8+ T cells showed clonal expansion by week 6 at 0.1 to 3.0 mg/kg. Near-lowest levels of clonal expansion characterized partial responders at 0.1-3.0 mg/kg. CD8+ T cells (on average) carried more expanded clones than CD4+ T cells.

V was trimmed by 5 bases and J by 1 base, leaving 8 bases between them. This CDR3 has 13 residues. Germline assignment: CDR1 SGHAT and CDR2 FQDESV (reference sequence). Comment on this clone: Its antigen is undetermined.

Method: immunoSEQ multiplex PCR; TCRdb's copy keeps in-frame clones and lacks some. The sample has approximately 70,000 clones; approximately 86% are singletons. The V and J genes are TRBV11-1 and TRBJ1-1, with D maybe TRBD1 (5 bases). The sequencing used CD4+ or CD8+ T cells sorted from blood, collected in a trial of the OX40 agonist ivuxolimab. This TCR came from an adult with an advanced solid tumor such as melanoma, head and neck, liver or kidney cancer. This CDR3 is CASSLGRNTEAFF. The CDR3 nucleotides read TGTGCCAGCAGCCTGGGACGGAACACTGAAGCTTTCTTT.